The 22 T cell receptor beta chains given below trace back to one sample, sequenced in a study of control samples from healthy donors and cancer patients. Data came from immunoSEQ multiplex PCR; TCRdb stores just in-frame clones and leaves some out. The table has about 18,000 clones, approximately 82% seen once; the top ten hold under 35%. Sequenced sample: PBMCs. The source of these receptors is a man aged 80 or over with head and neck cancer.

The rearrangement links TRBV6-5 to TRBJ1-6, with 10 bases lining up with TRBD1. V shed 6 bases and J 8 bases; nucleotides not matched to a gene: 7. The CDR3 consists of 15 residues. Germline CDR1 and CDR2: MNHEY and SVGAGI. The CDR3 coding sequence is TGTGCCAGCAGCCCCGACAGGGGGCAAGATTCACCCCTCCACTTT. Translated, it gives CASSPDRGQDSPLHF.

The V call is TRBV5-6, the J call TRBJ1-4, with D perhaps TRBD1 (6 bases). Germline V CDR1 and CDR2: SGHDT, YYEEEE. The CDR3 has 14 amino acids. Deletions cut 4 bases from V and 1 base from J, with 8 bases between. CDR3 amino acids: CASSRGGTNEKLFF. The CDR3 DNA is TGTGCCAGCAGCCGAGGGGGAACTAATGAAAAACTGTTTTTT.

The rearrangement uses TRBV2 and TRBJ1-4, with 7 bases lining up with TRBD1. This CDR3 has 15 residues. Germline-derived CDR1 and CDR2 are SNHLY and FYNNEI. J lost 8 bases, V lost 1 base, and 7 bases had no gene match. Written as DNA, the CDR3 is TGTGCCAGCAGTGAAGGGGCAGGGGGACAGGAAAAACTGTTTTTT. It translates to CASSEGAGGQEKLFF.

This chain uses TRBV2 with TRBJ2-7, with no clear D. The V end was cut by 6 bases, the J end by 4 bases, with 13 bases between. Germline assignment: CDR1 SNHLY and CDR2 FYNNEI. This CDR3 comprises 13 residues. The CDR3 spells CASRGNGPYEQYF. Written as DNA, the CDR3 is TGTGCCAGCAGGGGGAATGGGCCTTACGAGCAGTACTTC.

The chain has TRBV6-2 or TRBV6-3 and TRBJ2-7; D not resolved. The CDR3 has 16 residues. Germline lookup yields CDR1 MNHEY and CDR2 SVGEGT. V lost 2 bases, J lost 3 bases, and 17 bases lay in between. The CDR3 loop reads CASSYVPWELDYEQYF. CDR3 coding DNA: TGTGCCAGCAGTTACGTCCCGTGGGAATTAGACTACGAGCAGTACTTC.

This clone was observed a handful of times. The gene calls are TRBV9 and TRBJ2-1; the D gene is possibly TRBD2 (6 bases). Germline assignment: CDR1 SGDLS and CDR2 YYNGEE. This CDR3 has 12 residues. Between the trimmed V and J ends, which lost 0 bases and 12 bases, there was a span of 10 bases. DNA of the CDR3: TGTGCCAGCAGCGTAGGGCGGAGGGGGCAGTTCTTC. Protein: CASSVGRRGQFF.

The chain recombines TRBV19 with TRBJ1-1; no firm D call. The CDR3 is 14 amino acids. Germline V gives CDR1 LNHDA, CDR2 SQIVND (reference sequence). Trimming took off 0 bases at V and 4 bases at J, with 9 bases between the two ends. The CDR3 loop is CASSIEGGITEAFF. CDR3 nucleotides: TGTGCCAGTAGTATAGAGGGAGGGATCACTGAAGCTTTCTTT.

The table lists this clone with a count of one. The chain has TRBV27 and TRBJ2-7, with TRBD1 as a possible D gene (6 bases). Germline V CDR1 and CDR2: MNHEY, SMNVEV (reference sequence). The length of the CDR3 is 14 residues. V dropped 5 bases and J dropped 2 bases, with 13 bases sitting between them. This chain's CDR3 is CASSTNRDTYEQYF. The CDR3 DNA follows: TGTGCCAGCAGTACTAACAGGGATACCTACGAGCAGTACTTC.

About this clone itself: This same CDR3 is encoded by further DNA sequences in the sample. The chain carries TRBV12-3 or TRBV12-4 and TRBJ2-2; no definite D call. CDR3 length: 12 residues. V was pared by 6 bases and J by 2 bases, with 4 bases between. CDR3 protein: CASSPNTGELFF. The DNA for the CDR3 is TGTGCCAGCAGCCCTAACACCGGGGAGCTGTTTTTT.

This clone was detected only a few times. The chain links TRBV6-1 to TRBJ2-1; D may be TRBD2 (7 bases). V dropped 3 bases and J dropped 0 bases, with 15 bases sitting between them. The CDR3 is 17 residues long. CDR1 and CDR2 (germline): MNHNS, SASEGT. The CDR3 spells CASSDGGLRSSYNEQFF. The CDR3 nucleotides are TGTGCCAGCAGTGACGGGGGGCTAAGGAGCTCCTACAATGAGCAGTTCTTC.

A remark on this clone: This specimen includes other DNA sequences encoding the same CDR3. The chain couples TRBV18 to TRBJ1-1, with D possibly matching TRBD1 (6 bases). CDR1 is KGHSH, CDR2 LQKENI, per germline. The V end lost 1 base, the J end lost 5 bases, and 17 bases lay between the germline ends. The CDR3 has 16 amino acids. CDR3 sequence (DNA): TGTGCCAGCTCACCACTCGACGGTCGGGGGCTGACTGAAGCTTTCTTT. It is translated as CASSPLDGRGLTEAFF.

The count of this clone is one. This chain uses TRBV6-5 with TRBJ1-1, with D perhaps matching TRBD1 (5 bases). Trimming shortened V by 2 bases and J by 4 bases, and 11 bases separated the two germline ends. The CDR3 is 14 amino acids. CDR1 MNHEY and CDR2 SVGAGI come from the germline V gene. The CDR3 protein is CASSYLGVATEAFF. CDR3 nucleotide sequence: TGTGCCAGCAGTTACCTGGGGGTGGCCACTGAAGCTTTCTTT.

This rearrangement joins TRBV28 to TRBJ1-5; 12 positions match TRBD1. Germline V gene sequence: CDR1 MDHEN, CDR2 SYDVKM. J gave up 4 bases and V 6 bases, and 10 bases lay outside the gene matches. CDR3 size: 17 residues. CDR3 sequence reads: CASRPTGQGARNQPQHF. The CDR3 DNA reads TGTGCCAGCAGGCCGACGGGACAGGGGGCGAGGAATCAGCCCCAGCATTTT.

The gene calls are TRBV4-3 and TRBJ2-6; TRBD2 aligns across 8 bases. This CDR3 has 18 amino acids. Germline CDR1 and CDR2: LGHNA and YSLEER. With V trimmed by 3 bases and J by 0 bases, 7 bases remained unmatched. CDR3 sequence (DNA): TGCGCCAGCAGCCAGACAGCGGGGGTCAACTCTGGGGCCAACGTCCTGACTTTC. This sequence encodes CASSQTAGVNSGANVLTF.

V is TRBV5-1 and J is TRBJ1-2; TRBD1 matches 9 bases. CDR1 SGHRS and CDR2 YFSETQ come from the germline V gene. J gave up 6 bases and V 1 base, and 10 bases lay outside the gene matches. This CDR3 comprises 16 residues. The CDR3 DNA reads TGCGCCAGCAGCTTGCTGCCGGGACAGGGATCCCATGGCTACACCTTC. Amino acid sequence: CASSLLPGQGSHGYTF.

The chain carries TRBV3-1 (or the pseudogene TRBV3-2) and TRBJ1-5; D unresolved. This CDR3 contains 14 residues. Trimming removed 2 bases at V and 3 bases at J, with 8 bases between. Germline CDR1 is LGHDT and CDR2 is YNNKEL (reference sequence). CDR3 in DNA: TGTGCCAGCAGCCAAACGGGCGCCAATCAGCCCCAGCATTTT. It is translated as CASSQTGANQPQHF.

Only one count was recorded for this clone. Here the CDR3 DNA reads TGCAGTGCTGGATTTAACGAGCAGTACTTC. Protein sequence: CSAGFNEQYF. The V call is TRBV20-1, the J call TRBJ2-7; D is uncertain. Trimming removed 5 bases from V and 5 bases from J, with 7 bases in between. The CDR3 has 10 amino acids. Germline CDR1 and CDR2: DFQATT and SNEGSKA (reference sequence).

The rearrangement joins TRBV24-1 to TRBJ1-5, with TRBD1 as a possible D gene (6 bases). Germline assignment: CDR1 KGHDR and CDR2 SFDVKD. Trimming removed 5 bases at V and 7 bases at J, with 11 bases between. CDR3 length: 13 amino acids. CDR3 loop: CATSAGATQPQHF. The CDR3 DNA reads TGTGCCACCAGTGCAGGGGCCACCCAGCCCCAGCATTTT.

The chain recombines TRBV9 with TRBJ2-2; maybe TRBD2 (6 bases). V was clipped by 0 bases and J by 2 bases, with 8 bases between them. Germline V CDR1 and CDR2: SGDLS, YYNGEE. CDR3 length equals 15 residues. The CDR3 DNA sequence: TGTGCCAGCAGCGTAGGGACTACTAACACCGGGGAGCTGTTTTTT. This gives the protein CASSVGTTNTGELFF.

The chain combines TRBV2 with TRBJ2-3, with 7 bases matching TRBD1. CDR1 and CDR2 (germline): SNHLY, FYNNEI. Trimming cost V 5 bases and J 7 bases; bases outside gene matches: 15. The CDR3 spans 16 residues. As DNA, the CDR3 is TGTGCCAGCAGTAACCGGGACAGCCAACGGTTTTATACGCAGTATTTT. It specifies CASSNRDSQRFYTQYF.

This chain connects TRBV11-2 to TRBJ1-2; weak D call: TRBD1 (6 bases). This CDR3 is 15 amino acids long. The germline V and J ends were trimmed by 2 bases and 1 base, with 11 bases remaining between them. Germline CDR1 is SGHAT and CDR2 is FQNNGV. CDR3 nucleotides: TGTGCCAGCAGCTTATCACAGGGACTTAACTATGGCTACACCTTC. Its protein product is CASSLSQGLNYGYTF.

This rearrangement joins TRBV12-3 or TRBV12-4 to TRBJ1-5; no reliable D call. Trimming pared 2 bases from V and 6 bases from J, leaving 5 bases between. This CDR3 has 12 amino acids. DNA of the CDR3: TGTGCCAGCAGTTTAAGTTTTCAGCCCCAGCATTTT. Encoded protein: CASSLSFQPQHF.